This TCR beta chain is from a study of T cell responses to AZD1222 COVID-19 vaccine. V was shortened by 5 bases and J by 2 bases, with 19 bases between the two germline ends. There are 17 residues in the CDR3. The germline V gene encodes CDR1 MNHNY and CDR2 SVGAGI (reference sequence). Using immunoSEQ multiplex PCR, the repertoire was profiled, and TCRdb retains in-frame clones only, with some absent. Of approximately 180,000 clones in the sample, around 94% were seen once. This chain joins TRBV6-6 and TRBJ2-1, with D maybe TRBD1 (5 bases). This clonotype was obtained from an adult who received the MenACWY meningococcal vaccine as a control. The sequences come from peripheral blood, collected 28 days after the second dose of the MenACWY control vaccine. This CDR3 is CASSLITSGAPYNEQFF. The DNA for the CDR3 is TGTGCCAGCAGTCTAATAACGAGTGGGGCCCCCTACAATGAGCAGTTCTTC.